Listed below are T cell receptor beta chains from one sample, sequenced in a study of regulatory T cells in long-lasting Graves disease. TCRdb recomputed calls from the multiplex PCR reads with MiXCR, one row per CDR3 protein. The sample lists roughly 500,000 distinct CDR3 sequences; 13% to 15% were seen once. These sequences were also reported in another study, on T cells in Graves' hyperthyroidism and ophthalmopathy.

Material: peripheral blood mononuclear cells (PBMCs), obtained at new diagnosis, from a patient treated with antithyroid drugs. The receptors come from a woman in her fifties or sixties with Graves disease. The CDR3 runs from the conserved cysteine through the conserved F or W. The D gene is left open where the match is weak. Clone size, where shown, is once, few, many, or a class for clones that have expanded.

CDR3 DNA | CDR3 protein | D gene | J gene | V gene | clone size
TGTGCCAGCAGCCCCGGGACTAGCTTGGGTCTAGAGACCCAGTACTTC | CASSPGTSLGLETQYF | TRBD2 | TRBJ2-5 | TRBV9 | -
TGCGCCAGCAGCCCTCGACAGGGGGCGCGGTTTAATGAGCAGTTCTTC | CASSPRQGARFNEQFF | TRBD1 | TRBJ2-1 | TRBV4-1 | -
TGTGCCAGCAGTACTGGGCAGGGGACATCCTACAATGAGCAGTTCTTC | CASSTGQGTSYNEQFF | - | TRBJ2-1 | TRBV6-1 | -
TGCGCCAGCAGCTTGGCGCTAAGCCTTTACAATGAGCAGTTCTTC | CASSLALSLYNEQFF | - | TRBJ2-1 | TRBV5-1 | many
TGTGCCAGCAGTTACTCACAGGGTGAGGGGGTAGGCACTGAAGCTTTCTTT | CASSYSQGEGVGTEAFF | - | TRBJ1-1 | TRBV6-2/TRBV6-3 | -
TGTGCCAGCAGCCCGATGACTAGCGGGAGAGGGAATGAGCAGTTCTTC | CASSPMTSGRGNEQFF | TRBD2 | TRBJ2-1 | TRBV3-1 | many
TGCAGCGTTTTCAGATCGGATGGCTACACCTTC | CSVFRSDGYTF | - | TRBJ1-2 | TRBV29-1 | few
TGTGCCAGCAGCGTAGCTAGGGCGGGGGCGAACACCGGGGAGCTGTTTTTT | CASSVARAGANTGELFF | TRBD2 | TRBJ2-2 | TRBV9 | -
TGCAGTGCTAGAGCTCAGGGTGCCGGGGGTTACACCTTC | CSARAQGAGGYTF | - | TRBJ1-2 | TRBV20-1 | many
TGTGCCAGCAGCACGAGACAGGGTCACCCCTACGAGCAGTACTTC | CASSTRQGHPYEQYF | TRBD1 | TRBJ2-7 | TRBV11-2 | many
TGTGCCAGCAGCTTGATGGGTGGGGCTTTCTTT | CASSLMGGAFF | - | TRBJ1-1 | TRBV5-5 | many
TGCAGTGCTAGAGAGTCTCGTGAGTACGAGCAGTACTTC | CSARESREYEQYF | - | TRBJ2-7 | TRBV20-1 | many
TGTGCCAGCAGCTTGGGGGCGGGAATCTACAATGAGCAGTTCTTC | CASSLGAGIYNEQFF | - | TRBJ2-1 | TRBV5-6 | many
TGCGCCAGCAGCTTCCAAACGACTAGTCAGTTCTTC | CASSFQTTSQFF | - | TRBJ2-1 | TRBV5-1 | -
TGCGCCAGCAGCGGGGGACAGGGTATTAACAATGAGCAGTTCTTC | CASSGGQGINNEQFF | TRBD1 | TRBJ2-1 | TRBV5-1 | -
TGTGCCAGCAGCGGATTAGGACAGGAGAACACTGAAGCTTTCTTT | CASSGLGQENTEAFF | TRBD1 | TRBJ1-1 | TRBV7-2 | -
TGTGCCAGCAGTTCGCAATCTTGGGATAATAATTCACCCCTCCACTTT | CASSSQSWDNNSPLHF | - | TRBJ1-6 | TRBV6-5 | many
TGTGCCAGCAGCCAATCCAGGGGCTCGGCTAATGAAAAACTGTTTTTT | CASSQSRGSANEKLFF | - | TRBJ1-4 | TRBV28 | many
TGCGCCAGCAGCTTGAGGACAGGGGGGGGCAATGAGCAGTTCTTC | CASSLRTGGGNEQFF | TRBD1 | TRBJ2-1 | TRBV5-1 | many
TGTGCCAGCAGTCTCGGCCTTAAAGAGACCCAGTACTTC | CASSLGLKETQYF | - | TRBJ2-5 | TRBV19 | -
TGTGCCAGCACCCGGAGGGGGCGTGGAAACACCATATATTTT | CASTRRGRGNTIYF | TRBD1 | TRBJ1-3 | TRBV3-1 | -
TGTGCCAGTAGTATTTCCCACAGACCGAATAATTCACCCCTCCACTTT | CASSISHRPNNSPLHF | - | TRBJ1-6 | TRBV19 | many
TGTGCCAGCAGTTGGACAGTCATGAACACTGAAGCTTTCTTT | CASSWTVMNTEAFF | - | TRBJ1-1 | TRBV2 | many
TGTGCCAGCAGCAAACAATCACAGGGAGTTTATGGCTACACCTTC | CASSKQSQGVYGYTF | - | TRBJ1-2 | TRBV12-3/TRBV12-4 | many
TGTGCCAGCAGTATAAACAGGGGAATCTACAATGAGCAGTTCTTC | CASSINRGIYNEQFF | TRBD1 | TRBJ2-1 | TRBV27 | few
TGTGCCAGCAGTTCCGGGACCAGGGTAGTAACTAATGAAAAACTGTTTTTT | CASSSGTRVVTNEKLFF | - | TRBJ1-4 | TRBV2 | -
TGTGCCAGCAGCTACACCGGCGGCACGGGGACGGGCTACACCTTC | CASSYTGGTGTGYTF | - | TRBJ1-2 | TRBV14 | few
TGCGCCAGCAGCGATGAAAGCGGGAGGAACTACAATGAGCAGTTGTTC | CASSDESGRNYNEQLF | TRBD2 | TRBJ2-1 | TRBV5-1 | -
TGCGCCAGCAGCCAAACGGGGGGCTGGGAGAACTATGGCTACACCTTC | CASSQTGGWENYGYTF | - | TRBJ1-2 | TRBV4-1 | -
TGCAGCGTTTCATATAGCGGGAGGGCCTACGAGCAGTACTTC | CSVSYSGRAYEQYF | TRBD2 | TRBJ2-7 | TRBV29-1 | many
TGTGCCAGCAATTTGGGACAGAACACCGGGGAGCTGTTTTTT | CASNLGQNTGELFF | - | TRBJ2-2 | TRBV7-9 | many
TGTGCCAGCAGCCTAAGTATGAGCGGGAGCAGCGGGGAGCTGTTTTTT | CASSLSMSGSSGELFF | TRBD2 | TRBJ2-2 | TRBV7-3 | few
TGTGCCTGGAACGGGAGGGGGGATCAGCAGTTCTTC | CAWNGRGDQQFF | TRBD2 | TRBJ2-1 | TRBV30 | many
TGTGCCAGCAGCTTGGCCGTCTCAGGGAACACTGAAGCTTTCTTT | CASSLAVSGNTEAFF | - | TRBJ1-1 | TRBV5-6 | few
TGCAGTGCTAGAGATTTAGGAAGTTCCTACGAGCAGTACTTC | CSARDLGSSYEQYF | - | TRBJ2-7 | TRBV20-1 | many
TGCAGTGCTAGAGATACTCGGTCTAGCTTACAAGAGACCCAGTACTTC | CSARDTRSSLQETQYF | - | TRBJ2-5 | TRBV20-1 | few
TGTGCCAGCAGTTTAAACCCCGGGAGGGGGGTCTACGAGCAGTACTTC | CASSLNPGRGVYEQYF | TRBD2 | TRBJ2-7 | TRBV28 | many
TGTGCCAGCGAAATAGTCCCGGACACTGAAGCTTTCTTT | CASEIVPDTEAFF | - | TRBJ1-1 | TRBV6-1 | few
TGTGCCAGCAGTTCGCTCGGGCAGGGTCGGAGAGCCATTGAAGCTTTCTTT | CASSSLGQGRRAIEAFF | - | TRBJ1-1 | TRBV27 | many
TGTGCCAGCAGCCAAGAGCCTCCGGGGATTCCGGACACCGGGGAGCTGTTTTTT | CASSQEPPGIPDTGELFF | - | TRBJ2-2 | TRBV7-2 | once
TGTGCCAGCAGCGAGTGGGACAGACCCCAAGAGACCCAGTACTTC | CASSEWDRPQETQYF | TRBD1 | TRBJ2-5 | TRBV9 | few
TGCGCCAGCGATCCGGGACTAGCGGGAGCAGGTTCGAGTAACACCGGGGAGCTGTTTTTT | CASDPGLAGAGSSNTGELFF | TRBD2 | TRBJ2-2 | TRBV5-1 | many
TGTGCCAGCAGCTCCGGGACACCAACAATAGAGCAGTTCTTC | CASSSGTPTIEQFF | - | TRBJ2-1 | TRBV11-2 | many
TGCGCCAGCAGCCAGAAGACAGGCCGGGACGTCCACTACGAGCAGTACTTC | CASSQKTGRDVHYEQYF | - | TRBJ2-7 | TRBV5-1 | many
TGTGCCACCAGTGGCACAGGGAAGAAGAATCAGCCCCAGCATTTT | CATSGTGKKNQPQHF | - | TRBJ1-5 | TRBV24-1 | few
TGTGCCAGCAACGGGGGACGGTCTAATGAAAAACTGTTTTTT | CASNGGRSNEKLFF | - | TRBJ1-4 | TRBV28 | many
TGTGCCAGCTCACCAAACGCGGACCGCTCCTACGAGCAGTACTTC | CASSPNADRSYEQYF | - | TRBJ2-7 | TRBV18 | many
TGTGCCAGCAGCGTAGTAAGCGGGAGTGGAGATGAGCAGTTCTTC | CASSVVSGSGDEQFF | TRBD2 | TRBJ2-1 | TRBV9 | -
TGTGCCACCAGTGATTTTGCCCCGGGACAGAGCTCCTACAATGAGCAGTTCTTC | CATSDFAPGQSSYNEQFF | TRBD1 | TRBJ2-1 | TRBV24-1 | -
TGTGCCAGCAGACTTGGACAGGGCTACAATCAGCCCCAGCATTTT | CASRLGQGYNQPQHF | TRBD1 | TRBJ1-5 | TRBV28 | many
TGCAGTGCTAGGGCACAGGGTGGGTACGAGCAGTACTTC | CSARAQGGYEQYF | - | TRBJ2-7 | TRBV20-1 | many
TGTGCCATCACCGGACAGGGAAACGAGCAGTACTTC | CAITGQGNEQYF | TRBD1 | TRBJ2-7 | TRBV10-3 | many